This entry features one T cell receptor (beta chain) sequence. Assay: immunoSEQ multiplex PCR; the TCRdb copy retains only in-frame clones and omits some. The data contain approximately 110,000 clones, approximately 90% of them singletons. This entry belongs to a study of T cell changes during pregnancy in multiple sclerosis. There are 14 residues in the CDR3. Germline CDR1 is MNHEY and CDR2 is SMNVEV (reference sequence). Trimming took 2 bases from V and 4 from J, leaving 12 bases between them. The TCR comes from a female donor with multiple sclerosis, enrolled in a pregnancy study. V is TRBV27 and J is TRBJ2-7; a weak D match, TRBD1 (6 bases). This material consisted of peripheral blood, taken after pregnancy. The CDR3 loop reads CASSLTGTGYEQYF. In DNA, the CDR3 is TGTGCCAGCAGTTTAACAGGTACAGGGTACGAGCAGTACTTC.